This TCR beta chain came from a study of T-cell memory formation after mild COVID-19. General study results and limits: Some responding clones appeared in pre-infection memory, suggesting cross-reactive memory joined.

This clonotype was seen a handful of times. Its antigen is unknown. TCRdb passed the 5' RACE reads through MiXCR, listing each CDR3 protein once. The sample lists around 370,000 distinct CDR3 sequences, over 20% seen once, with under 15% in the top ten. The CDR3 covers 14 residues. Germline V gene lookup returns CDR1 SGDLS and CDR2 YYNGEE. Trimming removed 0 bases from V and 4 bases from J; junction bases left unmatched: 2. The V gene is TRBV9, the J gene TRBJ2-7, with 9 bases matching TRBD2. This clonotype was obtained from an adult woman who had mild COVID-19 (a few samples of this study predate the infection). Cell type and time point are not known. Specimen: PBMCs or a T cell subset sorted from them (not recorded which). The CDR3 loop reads CASSVASGTYEQYF. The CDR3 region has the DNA TGTGCCAGCAGCGTAGCTAGCGGGACTTACGAGCAGTACTTC.